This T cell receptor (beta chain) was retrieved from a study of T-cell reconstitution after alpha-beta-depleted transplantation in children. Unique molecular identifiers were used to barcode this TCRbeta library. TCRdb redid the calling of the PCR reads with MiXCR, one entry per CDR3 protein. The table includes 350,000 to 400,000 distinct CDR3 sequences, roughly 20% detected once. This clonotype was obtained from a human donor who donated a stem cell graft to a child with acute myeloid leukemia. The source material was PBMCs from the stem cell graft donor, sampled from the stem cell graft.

The CDR3 reads CASSLGSGSRNIQYF. CDR3 coding DNA: TGTGCCAGCAGCTTAGGGAGCGGGAGTAGAAACATTCAGTACTTC. The chain employs TRBV7-2 and TRBJ2-4; TRBD2 aligns across 8 bases. This CDR3 is built from 15 residues. The V gene end was trimmed by 1 base and the J gene end by 6 bases; junction bases not matched to a gene: 5. Looked up from germline, CDR1 is SGHTA and CDR2 is FQGNSA.